Below, 2 T cell receptor beta chains from the same sample are listed, as sequenced in a study of regulatory T cells in long-lasting Graves disease. The time point denotes: newly diagnosed GD, antithyroid drugs for less than 3 months. RNA extracted from PBMCs served as the sequencing template. Arm-PCR of CDR3 regions and iRepertoire HTBI primers were the basis on which TCR beta libraries were built. TCRdb reprocessed the multiplex PCR reads with MiXCR, giving one entry per CDR3 protein. This sample has approximately 440,000 distinct CDR3 sequences, with 15% to 20% found just once. The same sample was also used in a study of T cells in Graves' hyperthyroidism and ophthalmopathy.

This specimen consisted of peripheral blood mononuclear cells (PBMCs), obtained at new diagnosis, from a patient treated with antithyroid drugs. The receptors were gathered from a man aged 35 to 55 with Graves disease.

The J gene is TRBJ2-4, the V gene TRBV20-1; 14 positions agree with TRBD2. V trimming: 8 bases; J trimming: 8 bases; junction bases outside the gene matches: 5. The CDR3 runs to 13 residues. Germline V gene sequence: CDR1 DFQATT, CDR2 SNEGSKA (reference sequence). The CDR3 here is CSSRLAGGHIQYF. CDR3 sequence (DNA): TGCAGTTCCCGACTAGCGGGAGGGCACATTCAGTACTTC.

As to this clonotype: A far larger clone is one nucleotide away, so this likely arose from a read error. V and J are TRBV2 and TRBJ2-5; 9 nucleotides agree with TRBD2. CDR1 is SNHLY and CDR2 is FYNNEI in the germline V gene. J was trimmed by 2 bases and V by 5 bases; bases with no gene match: 6. The CDR3 spans 15 residues. CDR3 region: CASSTAGGGQETQYF. The CDR3 DNA follows: TGTGCCAGCAGTACGGCGGGAGGGGGGCAAGAGACCCAGTACTTC.